This is a list of T cell receptor beta chains from one sample in a study of cytomegalovirus exposure and HLA in healthy donors. Sequencing used immunoSEQ multiplex PCR; TCRdb keeps in-frame clones, though not all of them. The sample lists 95,000 to 100,000 clones, around 85% occurring once. Input material: PBMCs. These receptors all stem from a man younger than 45 in good health and CMV-seronegative. CDR3s include the opening cysteine and the closing phenylalanine or tryptophan. D genes are given only for firm matches. Some rows mark clone size as missing; the rest say once, few, many or name a class of expanded clone.

J | size | V | D | length | DNA | CDR3
TRBJ2-7 | - | TRBV5-6 | - | 15 | TGTGCCAGCAGCTTTGGTCGGGGGGCCTCCTACGAGCAGTACTTC | CASSFGRGASYEQYF
TRBJ1-5 | - | TRBV9 | - | 15 | TGTGCCAGCAGCGTCCAGGGTTTAAGCCATCAGCCCCAGCATTTT | CASSVQGLSHQPQHF
TRBJ2-7 | - | TRBV7-9 | - | 13 | TGTGCCAGCAGCTTAGATCCCGGCTACGAGCAGTACTTC | CASSLDPGYEQYF
TRBJ2-2 | - | TRBV6-6 | TRBD1 | 14 | TGTGCCAGCAGTTACCAGGGGGCGCCCGGGGAGCTGTTTTTT | CASSYQGAPGELFF
TRBJ2-2 | - | TRBV5-1 | - | 14 | TGCGCCAGCAGTCAGGGATCAAACACCGGGGAGCTGTTTTTT | CASSQGSNTGELFF
TRBJ2-7 | - | TRBV27 | - | 14 | TGTGCCAGCAGTGACGGGGGATATGTGGGCGAGCAGTACTTC | CASSDGGYVGEQYF
TRBJ2-1 | once | TRBV28 | - | 15 | TGTGCCAGCAGTTTACTTATCGGACTCACCGGGGATGAGTTCTTC | CASSLLIGLTGDEFF
TRBJ2-7 | - | TRBV29-1 | TRBD1 | 15 | TGCAGCGTTGAAAAGGGTAGGGACAGGGGTTACGAGCAGTACTTC | CSVEKGRDRGYEQYF
TRBJ2-4 | - | TRBV5-1 | - | 15 | TGCGCCAGCAGCTTGGATCCAGGGGACCGGTCTATTCAGTACTTC | CASSLDPGDRSIQYF
TRBJ2-7 | - | TRBV7-6 | - | 15 | TGTGCCAGCAGCTTAGTGGGGGGGCCCCTCTACGAGCAGTACTTC | CASSLVGGPLYEQYF
TRBJ1-5 | once | TRBV5-8 | - | 14 | TGTGCCAGCAGCCACAGCTTGGGGGGTCAGCCCCAGCATTTT | CASSHSLGGQPQHF
TRBJ1-4 | - | TRBV6-5 | - | 16 | TGTGCCAGCAGTTACGCGACAGGCCCTATTAATGAAAAACTGTTTTTT | CASSYATGPINEKLFF
TRBJ2-6 | - | TRBV4-3 | - | 16 | TGCGCCAGCAGCCAAGAAGGCGGGGCTGGGGCCAACGTCCTGACTTTC | CASSQEGGAGANVLTF
TRBJ1-1 | - | TRBV5-1 | TRBD1 | 16 | TGCGCCAGCAGCTTGGGCGGACAGGAGACGAACACTGAAGCTTTCTTT | CASSLGGQETNTEAFF
TRBJ1-5 | - | TRBV7-8 | - | 13 | TGTGCCAGCAGCCTAGCCTTAAATCAGCCCCAGCATTTT | CASSLALNQPQHF